Below, one T cell receptor beta chain is given with its context. What it binds is not known. This record belongs to a study of vaccination and CD4 T cells after COVID-19. Turning to the study itself: Each post-COVID sample was drawn after diagnosis, and the median interval was around 100 days (range 35 to 161). Study-wide points: Convalescent patients' vaccine-specific clones were spike mono-reactive in 304 of 307 cases.

CD4+ T cells that had been cultured provided DNA sequenced with the Oncomine TCR Beta short-read assay. CD4+ T cells were cultured, and genomic DNA was extracted from them. TCRdb itself ran the PCR reads through MiXCR, one entry per CDR3 protein. The sample holds roughly 13,000 distinct CDR3 sequences, 50% to 60% seen once. V lost 5 bases and J 4 bases, leaving 20 bases between the germline ends. This CDR3 has 16 residues. Treatment meaning: roughly ten-day PBMC culture with coronavirus spike peptide pools or control peptides (ViraFEST assay). ViraFEST expanded antigen-specific T cells with peptide pools, then sequenced TCRs.

This clonotype was obtained from a human donor who had recovered from COVID-19. The sample was CD4+ T cells from blood, cultured in vitro. V gene TRBV12-3 or TRBV12-4 combines with J gene TRBJ1-2; D ambiguous. CDR3 loop: CASSPTTAPTGYGYTF. The CDR3 region has the DNA TGTGCCAGCAGTCCAACCACAGCGCCGACGGGCTATGGCTACACCTTC.